Listed below are T cell receptor beta chains from one sample, sequenced in a study of T cell responses to AZD1222 COVID-19 vaccine. Here immunoSEQ multiplex PCR was the method, and the copy in TCRdb shows in-frame clones only, minus some. The table shows more than 95,000 clones, with over 70% occurring only once. Material: peripheral blood, obtained on day 0 of AZD1222 vaccination. Receptor source: an adult in good health. The CDR3 runs from the conserved cysteine through the conserved F or W. A D gene is named only where the DNA matches it firmly. The size of a clone is reported for some rows only, either as once, few or many, or as a class for expanded clones.

V,length,J,size,D,DNA,CDR3
TRBV19,17,TRBJ1-3,-,-,TGTGCCAGTAGTATTATGGGGCCACCGAGCTCTGGAAACACCATATATTTT,CASSIMGPPSSGNTIYF
TRBV19,15,TRBJ1-4,few,-,TGTGCCAGTATGAATAGGATGGCGGTTAATGAAAAACTGTTTTTT,CASMNRMAVNEKLFF
TRBV6-5,13,TRBJ2-7,-,-,TGTGCCAGCAGGAAAACAGGGTCCTACGAGCAGTACTTC,CASRKTGSYEQYF
TRBV5-8,15,TRBJ1-4,-,TRBD1,TGTGCCAGCAGCCTGCCGGGACAGGGTCTGGAAAAACTGTTTTTT,CASSLPGQGLEKLFF
TRBV24-1,12,TRBJ1-1,-,-,TGTGCCACCAGTGTGGGTGGGACTGAAGCTTTCTTT,CATSVGGTEAFF
TRBV28,14,TRBJ1-1,-,TRBD1,TGTGCCAGCAAGAGGACAGGGGAAATCTCTGAAGCTTTCTTT,CASKRTGEISEAFF
TRBV7-2,14,TRBJ2-7,-,TRBD2,TGTGCCAGCAGTCGTAGCGGGAGTATAAACGAGCAGTACTTC,CASSRSGSINEQYF
TRBV4-1,14,TRBJ1-1,few,-,TGCGCCAGCAGGGGCCCCCTGCGGGACACTGAAGCTTTCTTT,CASRGPLRDTEAFF
TRBV6-5,15,TRBJ2-2,-,TRBD2,TGTGCCAGCAGCGGACTAGCGGGAGTTACCGGGGAGCTGTTTTTT,CASSGLAGVTGELFF
TRBV4-3,14,TRBJ2-7,-,-,TGCGCCAGCAGCCAAGATGGGACCTCTGGTAAGCAGTACTTC,CASSQDGTSGKQYF
TRBV5-1,13,TRBJ1-1,-,-,TGCGCCAGCAGCTTGGATGGCCTCGGCAAAGCTTTCTTT,CASSLDGLGKAFF
TRBV9,15,TRBJ2-5,-,-,TGTGCCAGCAGCGTTACACCCCGGGACACGGAGACCCAGTACTTC,CASSVTPRDTETQYF
TRBV28,12,TRBJ1-1,-,-,TGTGCCAGCAGTTTATTTGCGGAGAAAGCTTTCTTT,CASSLFAEKAFF
TRBV9,16,TRBJ1-1,-,-,TGTGCCAGCAGCGCAGGTTACAGGGTTGGGGGCACTGAAGCTTTCTTT,CASSAGYRVGGTEAFF
TRBV5-1,12,TRBJ1-1,-,-,TGCGCCAGCAGCTCCCTCGGGGGAGAAGCTTTCTTT,CASSSLGGEAFF
TRBV3-1/TRBV3-2,15,TRBJ1-1,-,-,TGTGCCAGCAGCCAAGATTGGGGGAAGAACACTGAAGCTTTCTTT,CASSQDWGKNTEAFF
TRBV19,12,TRBJ2-1,-,TRBD1,TGTGCCACGGGACAGGGATACAATGAGCAGTTCTTC,CATGQGYNEQFF
TRBV10-2,15,TRBJ2-3,-,TRBD2,TGCGCCAGCAGTGAGCTAGCGGGAATTACAGATACGCAGTATTTT,CASSELAGITDTQYF
TRBV12-3/TRBV12-4,11,TRBJ1-2,-,-,TGTGCCAGCAGTTCTAACTATGGCTACACCTTC,CASSSNYGYTF
TRBV19,12,TRBJ1-2,-,TRBD1,TGTGCCAGTGGGGGACAGGGGGCGAGCTACACCTTC,CASGGQGASYTF
TRBV2,14,TRBJ2-1,-,-,TGTGCCAGCAGTGAAGACCCCTCCTACAATGAGCAGTTCTTC,CASSEDPSYNEQFF
TRBV11-3,16,TRBJ2-2,-,TRBD1,TGTGCCAGCAGCTTAACCGGGACAGGGTCTAAAGGGGAGCTGTTTTTT,CASSLTGTGSKGELFF
TRBV4-3,15,TRBJ1-4,-,TRBD1,TGCGCCAGCAGCCAAGAGCGGGACAGTAATGAAAAACTGTTTTTT,CASSQERDSNEKLFF